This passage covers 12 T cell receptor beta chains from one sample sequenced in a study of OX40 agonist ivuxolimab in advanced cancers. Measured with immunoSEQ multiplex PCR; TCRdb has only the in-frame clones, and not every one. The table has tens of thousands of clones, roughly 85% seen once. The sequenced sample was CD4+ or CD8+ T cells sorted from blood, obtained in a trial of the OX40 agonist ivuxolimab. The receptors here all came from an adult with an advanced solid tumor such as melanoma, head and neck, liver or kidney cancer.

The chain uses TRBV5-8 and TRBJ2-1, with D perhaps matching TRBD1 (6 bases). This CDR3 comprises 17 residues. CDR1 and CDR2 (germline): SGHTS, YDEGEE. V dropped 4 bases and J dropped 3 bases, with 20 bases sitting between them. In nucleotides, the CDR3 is TGTGCCAGCAGCCCCATTGCCGGGACACTATTCTACAATGAGCAGTTCTTC. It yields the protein CASSPIAGTLFYNEQFF. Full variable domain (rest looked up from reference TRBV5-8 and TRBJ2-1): EAGVTQSPTHLIKTRGQQATLRCSPISGHTSVYWYQQALGLGLQFLLWYDEGEERNRGNFPPRFSGRQFPNYSSELNVNALELEDSALYLCASSPIAGTLFYNEQFFGPGTRLTVL.

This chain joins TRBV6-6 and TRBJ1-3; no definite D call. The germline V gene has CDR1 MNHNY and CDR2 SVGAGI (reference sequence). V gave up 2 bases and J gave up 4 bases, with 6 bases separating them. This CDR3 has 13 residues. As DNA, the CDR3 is TGTGCCAGCAGTTACGGTCTCGGAAACACCATATATTTT. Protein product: CASSYGLGNTIYF.

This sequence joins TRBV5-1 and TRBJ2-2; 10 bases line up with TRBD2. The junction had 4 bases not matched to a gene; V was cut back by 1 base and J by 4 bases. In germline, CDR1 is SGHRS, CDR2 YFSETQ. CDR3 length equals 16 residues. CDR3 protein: CASSLLSGRATGELFF. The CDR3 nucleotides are TGCGCCAGCAGCTTGCTCAGCGGGAGGGCCACCGGGGAGCTGTTTTTT.

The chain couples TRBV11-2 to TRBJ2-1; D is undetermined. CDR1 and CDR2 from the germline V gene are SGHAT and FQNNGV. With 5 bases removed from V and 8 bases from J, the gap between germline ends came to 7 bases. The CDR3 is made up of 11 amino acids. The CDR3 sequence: CASSRQYEQFF. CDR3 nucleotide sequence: TGTGCCAGCAGCCGCCAGTATGAGCAGTTCTTC.

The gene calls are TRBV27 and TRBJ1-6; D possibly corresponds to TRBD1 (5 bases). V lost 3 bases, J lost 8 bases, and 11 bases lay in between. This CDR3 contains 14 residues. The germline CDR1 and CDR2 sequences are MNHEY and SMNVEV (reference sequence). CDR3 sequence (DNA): TGTGCCAGCAGTTTCGGAAGGGACTATTCACCCCTCCACTTT. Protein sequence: CASSFGRDYSPLHF.

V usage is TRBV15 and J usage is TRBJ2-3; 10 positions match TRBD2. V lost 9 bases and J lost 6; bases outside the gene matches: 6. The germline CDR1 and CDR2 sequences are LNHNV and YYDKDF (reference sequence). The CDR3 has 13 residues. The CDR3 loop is CATNPGLADTQYF. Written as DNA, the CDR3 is TGTGCCACTAACCCGGGACTAGCGGATACGCAGTATTTT.

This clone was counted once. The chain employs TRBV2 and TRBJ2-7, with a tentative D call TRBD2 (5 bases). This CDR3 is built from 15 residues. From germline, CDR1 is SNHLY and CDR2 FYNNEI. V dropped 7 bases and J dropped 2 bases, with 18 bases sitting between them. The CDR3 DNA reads TGTGCCAGCATGAGGGAGAACCCGCTTACCTACGAGCAGTACTTC. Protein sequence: CASMRENPLTYEQYF. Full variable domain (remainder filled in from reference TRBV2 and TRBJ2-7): EPEVTQTPSHQVTQMGQEVILRCVPISNHLYFYWYRQILGQKVEFLVSFYNNEISEKSEIFDDQFSVERPDGSNFTLKIRSTKLEDSAMYFCASMRENPLTYEQYFGPGTRLTVT.

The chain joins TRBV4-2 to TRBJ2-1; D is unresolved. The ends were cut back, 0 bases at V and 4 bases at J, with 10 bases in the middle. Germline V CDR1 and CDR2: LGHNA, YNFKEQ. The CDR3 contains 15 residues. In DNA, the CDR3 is TGTGCCAGCAGCCAAGATTGGAACTTTTACAATGAGCAGTTCTTC. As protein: CASSQDWNFYNEQFF.

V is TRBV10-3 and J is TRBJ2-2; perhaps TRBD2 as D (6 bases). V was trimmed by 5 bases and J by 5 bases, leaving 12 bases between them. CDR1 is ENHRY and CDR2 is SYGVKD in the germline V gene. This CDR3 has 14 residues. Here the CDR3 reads CAISPGSGTGELFF. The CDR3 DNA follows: TGTGCCATCAGTCCCGGGAGTGGGACCGGGGAGCTGTTTTTT.

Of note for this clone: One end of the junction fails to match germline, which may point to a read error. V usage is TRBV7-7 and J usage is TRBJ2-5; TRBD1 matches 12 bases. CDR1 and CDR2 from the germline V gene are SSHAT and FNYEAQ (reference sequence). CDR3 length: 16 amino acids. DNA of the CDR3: TGTGCTAGCAGCTTATACGGGGGGACAGGGGGCGAGACCCAGTACTTC. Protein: CASSLYGGTGGETQYF. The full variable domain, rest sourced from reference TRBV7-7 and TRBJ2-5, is GAGVSQSPRYKVTKRGQDVTLRCDPISSHATLYWYQQALGQGPEFLTYFNYEAQPDKSGLPSDRFSAERPEGSISTLTIQRTEQRDSAMYRCASSLYGGTGGETQYFGPGTRLLVL.

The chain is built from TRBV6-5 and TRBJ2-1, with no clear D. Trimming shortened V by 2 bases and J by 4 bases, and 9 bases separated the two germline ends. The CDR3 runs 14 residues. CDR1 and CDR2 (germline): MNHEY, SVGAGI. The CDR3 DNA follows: TGTGCCAGCAGTTACCGGCAGAATTACAATGAGCAGTTCTTC. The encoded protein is CASSYRQNYNEQFF.

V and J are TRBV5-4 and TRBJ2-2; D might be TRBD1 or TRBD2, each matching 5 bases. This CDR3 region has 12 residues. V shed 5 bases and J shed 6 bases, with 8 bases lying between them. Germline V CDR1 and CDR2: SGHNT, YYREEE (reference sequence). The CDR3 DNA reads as TGTGCCAGCAGTGGGACCGCCGGGGAGCTGTTTTTT. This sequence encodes CASSGTAGELFF.